Below, 15 T cell receptor beta chains from the same sample are listed, as sequenced in a study of blood T cell repertoires in COVID-19 (dated by TCRdb to the early 2020s). The library was produced with the immunoSEQ multiplex PCR assay. Entries here come from immuneACCESS through TCRdb and include only in-frame sequences with V and J called. Some clones fail to appear in such tables; in the studies checked, an unresolved V gene covers under half of the shortfall, and the cause of the remainder is unknown. This sample has about 140,000 clones in its table, and around 89% of those were observed once. Of the sample, around 2.9% is held by the ten largest clones. The sample taken for sequencing was peripheral blood. These TCRs come from a man aged 55 to 69 with active or convalescent COVID-19.

The genes are TRBV6-2 or TRBV6-3 and TRBJ1-2; D is ambiguous. Germline loops: CDR1 MNHEY, CDR2 SVGEGT. The CDR3 sequence is 12 residues long. Trimming stripped 0 bases from V and 5 bases from J, with 4 bases between. DNA for the CDR3: TGTGCCAGCAGTTACTCGGAGTATGGCTACACCTTC. It translates to CASSYSEYGYTF.

The chain has TRBV4-3 and TRBJ1-4; D is ambiguous. The V and J ends lost 1 base and 4 bases respectively, with 16 bases between them. There are 17 residues in the CDR3. The germline V gene has CDR1 LGHNA and CDR2 YSLEER. Here the CDR3 DNA reads TGCGCCAGCAGCCAAGGTCTCCGGGTCGACTATAATGAAAAACTGTTTTTT. This translates into CASSQGLRVDYNEKLFF.

The chain employs TRBV6-5 and TRBJ1-5; D may be TRBD1 (6 bases). This CDR3 comprises 13 residues. The germline CDR1 and CDR2 sequences are MNHEY and SVGAGI. V gave up 6 bases and J gave up 4 bases, with 10 bases separating them. CDR3 sequence reads: CASRDSLNQPQHF. CDR3 bases: TGTGCCAGCAGGGACAGCCTGAATCAGCCCCAGCATTTT.

The chain recombines TRBV4-3 with TRBJ2-3; possibly TRBD2 for D (6 bases). The CDR3 contains 14 residues. CDR1 and CDR2 from the germline V gene are LGHNA and YSLEER. Trimming stripped 0 bases from V and 3 bases from J, with 7 bases between. The CDR3 region is CASSQEGLTDTQYF. CDR3 bases: TGCGCCAGCAGCCAAGAGGGACTTACAGATACGCAGTATTTT.

This clone was seen once. V and J are TRBV10-3 and TRBJ2-1, with 7 positions matching TRBD2. In germline, CDR1 is ENHRY, CDR2 SYGVKD. The CDR3 contains 17 residues. Trimming took 3 bases from V and 5 from J; bases not matched to a gene: 13. CDR3 bases: TGTGCCATCAGTGACGAGGTCCTAGCGGAAATGGACAATGAGCAGTTCTTC. Encoded protein: CAISDEVLAEMDNEQFF.

The rearrangement links TRBV3-1 (or the pseudogene TRBV3-2) to TRBJ2-7, with TRBD1 identical over 12 bases. The J segment lost 6 bases and the V segment lost 5 bases, leaving 11 bases of the junction unmatched. This CDR3 is built from 16 residues. Germline V gene data show CDR1 as LGHDT and CDR2 as YNNKEL (reference sequence). DNA of the CDR3: TGTGCCAGCAGCTCTCGTCCCGGGACAGGGGGCGGCGAGCAGTACTTC. Its protein product is CASSSRPGTGGGEQYF.

This sequence joins TRBV7-9 and TRBJ2-1; D is possibly TRBD1 (6 bases). V lost 3 bases, J lost 0 bases, and 15 bases lay in between. Germline V gene lookup returns CDR1 SEHNR and CDR2 FQNEAQ (reference sequence). This CDR3 comprises 17 residues. CDR3 DNA: TGTGCCAGCAGCTTGTTTTCGCGGACAGTCTCCTACAATGAGCAGTTCTTC. This codes for CASSLFSRTVSYNEQFF. Using reference TRBV7-9 and TRBJ2-1 for the parts outside the CDR3, the full variable domain is DTGVSQNPRHKITKRGQNVTFRCDPISEHNRLYWYRQTLGQGPEFLTYFQNEAQLEKSRLLSDRFSAERPKGSFSTLEIQRTEQGDSAMYLCASSLFSRTVSYNEQFFGPGTRLTVL.

Only a few counts were recorded for this clone. This chain uses TRBV6-2 or TRBV6-3 with TRBJ1-1; D is possibly TRBD1 (5 bases). Germline V gene lookup returns CDR1 MNHEY and CDR2 SVGEGT. There are 19 residues in the CDR3. The V end was cut by 3 bases, the J end by 1 base, with 24 bases between. In nucleotides, the CDR3 is TGTGCCAGCAGTTATCGAGGCTCATTACAGGCGGCGTGGAACACTGAAGCTTTCTTT. Its translation is CASSYRGSLQAAWNTEAFF.

This clone is a singleton in its sample. The gene calls are TRBV7-2 and TRBJ1-3; 8 nucleotides agree with TRBD1. V lost 3 bases and J lost 0; bases outside the gene matches: 4. The CDR3 has 16 amino acids. Per the germline V gene, CDR1 is SGHTA and CDR2 is FQGNSA. The CDR3 DNA reads as TGTGCCAGCAGCTTGGGACAGGCGAGCTCTGGAAACACCATATATTTT. Translating it yields CASSLGQASSGNTIYF.

V gene TRBV27 combines with J gene TRBJ2-2, with a possible D match to TRBD1 (5 bases). The germline CDR1 and CDR2 sequences are MNHEY and SMNVEV (reference sequence). The V end was cut by 5 bases, the J end by 5 bases, with 15 bases between. There are 15 residues in the CDR3. CDR3 loop: CASSRPGLGTGELFF. CDR3 DNA: TGTGCCAGCAGTAGACCAGGGTTGGGGACCGGGGAGCTGTTTTTT.

J is TRBJ2-7 and V is TRBV13, with TRBD2 identical over 11 bases. Germline values: CDR1 PRHDT, CDR2 FYEKMQ (reference sequence). With 5 bases clipped from V and 3 bases from J, the junction kept 3 bases outside the gene matches. The CDR3 consists of 14 residues. DNA for the CDR3: TGTGCCAGCAGCGTACTAGCGGGGGTCTACGAGCAGTACTTC. Its protein product is CASSVLAGVYEQYF. Full variable domain (remainder filled in from reference TRBV13 and TRBJ2-7): AAGVIQSPRHLIKEKRETATLKCYPIPRHDTVYWYQQGPGQDPQFLISFYEKMQSDKGSIPDRFSAQQFSDYHSELNMSSLELGDSALYFCASSVLAGVYEQYFGPGTRLTVT.

The chain combines TRBV28 with TRBJ2-3; TRBD2 matches 9 bases. Looked up from germline, CDR1 is MDHEN and CDR2 is SYDVKM. CDR3 length: 19 residues. The ends lost 8 bases at V and 6 bases at J; junction bases unmatched: 24. CDR3 coding DNA: TGTGCCAGCTGTCAAGGGGACTTTAGCGGGAGTATAAGGATGGATACGCAGTATTTT. Amino acids: CASCQGDFSGSIRMDTQYF.

V and J are TRBV2 and TRBJ1-3, with D perhaps matching TRBD1 (6 bases). The CDR3 loop spans 12 amino acids. CDR1 SNHLY and CDR2 FYNNEI come from the germline V gene. The V end lost 11 bases, the J end lost 4 bases, and 12 bases lay between the germline ends. The DNA of the CDR3 is TGTGCCGGGAAACAGGGAGGAAACACCATATATTTT. It codes for CAGKQGGNTIYF.

This clone occurred once. The chain joins TRBV4-3 to TRBJ1-4; TRBD1 agrees at 8 bases. CDR3 length: 14 amino acids. The V and J ends lost 3 bases and 8 bases, in that order; junction bases with no gene match: 5. Germline V gives CDR1 LGHNA, CDR2 YSLEER. The CDR3 protein is CASSHDRGGEKLFF. In DNA form, the CDR3 reads TGCGCCAGCAGCCACGACAGGGGTGGGGAAAAACTGTTTTTT.

As concerns this clone: Other DNA sequences of this sample code for an identical CDR3. V is TRBV28 and J is TRBJ1-4; 11 nucleotides match TRBD1. Germline V lookup: CDR1 MDHEN, CDR2 SYDVKM. Losses at the gene ends were 3 bases for V and 7 bases for J; bases not matched to a gene: 4. The length of the CDR3 is 15 residues. CDR3 residues: CASSLGGQGVEKLFF. In DNA form, the CDR3 reads TGTGCCAGCAGTTTGGGGGGACAGGGGGTTGAAAAACTGTTTTTT. Full variable domain (missing parts from reference TRBV28 and TRBJ1-4): DVKVTQSSRYLVKRTGEKVFLECVQDMDHENMFWYRQDPGLGLRLIYFSYDVKMKEKGDIPEGYSVSREKKERFSLILESASTNQTSMYLCASSLGGQGVEKLFFGSGTQLSVL.